This T cell receptor (beta chain) originates from a study of graft-versus-host responses after intestinal transplantation (dated by TCRdb to about 2021). For context, the study as a whole: Multivisceral, liver-intestinal, or isolated intestinal transplants were received by the recipients. All recipients received anti-thymocyte globulin induction followed by maintenance tacrolimus and steroids for 3 to 4 years. Bulk TCR-beta CDR3 sequencing was used to track graft-versus-host and host-versus-graft alloreactive T cell clones in the graft, circulation and bone marrow after intestinal transplantation. To identify alloreactive clones, pre-transplant mixed lymphocyte reaction products were sequenced and then compared with unstimulated pre-transplant donor and recipient T cells. The cohort enrolled about 23 intestinal transplant recipients, one of whom was a retransplant, and a few patients without pretransplant specimens were excluded. A peak of at least 4% donor T cells among recipient peripheral blood mononuclear cells was the definition used for donor T cell macrochimerism. Instead of going to the commercial service, samples from a few later patients were sequenced in-house on an Illumina MiSeq and processed with MiXCR.

In regard to this clone: Its antigen remains unidentified. There are no base qualities to consult, and no much larger clone falls within one base.

Taken from the germline V gene, the CDR1 and CDR2 loops are SGDLS and YYNGEE. Trimming takes 0 bases from V and 2 bases from J, and the germline ends sit 7 bases apart. Spanning cysteine to phenylalanine, the CDR3 consists of 14 amino acids. This entry keeps only the CDR3 DNA: 42 bases, framed from base 1. Broad study findings and their caveats: The conclusions were limited by the relatively low number and heterogeneity of the intestinal transplant patients. In the allografts of patients with donor T cell macrochimerism, GvH to HvG T cell clonal ratios were high. GvH clones were found in recipient bone marrow, and some of the GvH clones appeared earlier in ileal mucosa or blood, which is consistent with an intestinal mucosal origin. Early after transplant, peak levels of circulating GvH clones were found to be associated with declines in HvG clones.

In the paper's terms, the time point label means: cells obtained before transplantation from donor or recipient. CD3+CD4+ and CD3+CD8+ populations were FACS-sorted from unstimulated pre-transplant donor and recipient cells taken from spleen or lymph nodes. The library was prepared using the immunoSEQ multiplex PCR assay. In most patients, genomic DNA was isolated using the Qiagen DNeasy Blood and Tissue Kit and sent frozen to Adaptive Biotechnologies for TCR sequencing. High-throughput TCR-beta CDR3 sequencing of genomic DNA from most patients was performed by Adaptive Biotechnologies. The published analysis was carried out like this. TCR sequencing data for roughly 18 patients were retrieved from Adaptive's ImmunoSEQ software; three other patients were processed with MiXCR and VDJtools. To correct CD4 versus CD8 sorting errors, sequences present in both subsets at a frequency ratio below 5:1 were removed. CDR3 nucleotide sequences shared between donor and recipient were removed because their origin could not be assigned. To count as alloreactive, a clone needed at least 2-fold expansion over unstimulated cells and a minimum CFSE-low frequency of 0.002% (template counts) or 0.001% (read counts). Clones were considered mappable if detected in sequenced pre-transplant spleen, lymph node, or MLR CFSE-low populations of the donor or recipient. The cumulative frequency of alloreactive clones was calculated as a percentage of all sequences, weighted by copy number. In TCRdb, the immuneACCESS table is reduced to in-frame sequences with V and J assigned. These tables do not hold every clone; where another copy was compared, an unresolved V gene accounts for under half, and the others remain unexplained. V and J calls and clone size are given by that table; D and trimming were obtained from the DNA. The sample table records around 110,000 clones; around 92% of these occur just once. The top ten clonotypes cover more than 0.95% of the sample.

Sequencing was performed on unstimulated CD8+ T cells sorted from spleen or lymph node cells, taken before transplant. This receptor was obtained from a human donor who was the organ donor for an intestinal transplant. Here the chain combines TRBV9 and TRBJ2-3; TRBD2 is perhaps the D gene, given 5 matching bases. Here the CDR3 is given as CASSVDGDTDTQYF. The nucleotide sequence is TGTGCCAGCAGCGTAGACGGGGACACAGATACGCAGTATTTT.